This T cell receptor beta chain is from a study of shared clonotypes between healthy human individuals. Adults of Caucasian background living in Nashville, Tennessee made up all donors. The assay used deep level. Original methodology: In the immunoSEQ data, sequences were junction-only and lacked quality scores, so filtering differed. This table comes from immunoSEQ multiplex PCR, and its TCRdb copy is limited to in-frame clones, with some not included. From that table come the V and J calls and clone size; the DNA was used to work out D and trimming. The repertoire holds about 600,000 clones, with around 77% as singletons. This TCR was recovered from a woman between 35 and 50 years old in good health. Some clones in this sample may be carry-over from other donors' samples. Sample: PBMCs.

CDR3 sequence: CASSLGTGGGNEQFF. CDR3 sequence (DNA): TGTGCCAGCAGCCTCGGGACAGGGGGCGGAAATGAGCAGTTCTTC. The V gene is TRBV11-3, the J gene TRBJ2-1; 12 nucleotides line up with TRBD1. V shed 5 bases and J 7 bases; nucleotides not matched to a gene: 6. CDR1 and CDR2 (germline): SGHNT, YENEEA. The CDR3 has 15 amino acids.